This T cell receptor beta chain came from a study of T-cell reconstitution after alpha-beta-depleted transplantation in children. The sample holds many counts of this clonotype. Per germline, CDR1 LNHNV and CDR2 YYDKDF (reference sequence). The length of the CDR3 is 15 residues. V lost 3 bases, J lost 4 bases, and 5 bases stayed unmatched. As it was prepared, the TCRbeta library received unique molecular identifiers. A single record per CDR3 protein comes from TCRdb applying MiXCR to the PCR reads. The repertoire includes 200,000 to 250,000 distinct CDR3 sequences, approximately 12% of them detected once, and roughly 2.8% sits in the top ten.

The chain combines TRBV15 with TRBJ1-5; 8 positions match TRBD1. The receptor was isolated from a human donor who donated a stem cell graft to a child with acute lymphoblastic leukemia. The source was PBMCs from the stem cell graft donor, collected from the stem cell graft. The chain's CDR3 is CATSSKDRANQPQHF. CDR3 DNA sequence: TGTGCCACCAGCAGCAAGGACAGGGCGAATCAGCCCCAGCATTTT.